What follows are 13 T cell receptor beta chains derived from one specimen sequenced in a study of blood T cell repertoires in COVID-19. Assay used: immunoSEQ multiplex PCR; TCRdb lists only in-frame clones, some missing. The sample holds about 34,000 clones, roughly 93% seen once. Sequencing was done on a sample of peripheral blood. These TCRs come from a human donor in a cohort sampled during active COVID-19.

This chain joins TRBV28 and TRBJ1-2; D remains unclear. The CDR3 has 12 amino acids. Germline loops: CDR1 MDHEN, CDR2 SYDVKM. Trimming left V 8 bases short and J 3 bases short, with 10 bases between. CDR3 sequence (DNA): TGTGCCAGCCGAGGGAGTGACTATGGCTACACCTTC. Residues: CASRGSDYGYTF.

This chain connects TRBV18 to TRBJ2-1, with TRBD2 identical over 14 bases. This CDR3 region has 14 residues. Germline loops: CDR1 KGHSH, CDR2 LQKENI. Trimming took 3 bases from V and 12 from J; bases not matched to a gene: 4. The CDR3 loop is CASSPGTSGSWQFF. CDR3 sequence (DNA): TGTGCCAGCTCACCCGGGACTAGCGGGAGTTGGCAGTTCTTC.

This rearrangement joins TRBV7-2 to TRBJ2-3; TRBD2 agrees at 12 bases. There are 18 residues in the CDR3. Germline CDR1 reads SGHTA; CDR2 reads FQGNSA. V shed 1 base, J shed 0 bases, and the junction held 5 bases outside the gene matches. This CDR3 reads CASSLGTTSGGSTDTQYF. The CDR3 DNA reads TGTGCCAGCAGCTTAGGAACCACTAGCGGGGGGAGCACAGATACGCAGTATTTT.

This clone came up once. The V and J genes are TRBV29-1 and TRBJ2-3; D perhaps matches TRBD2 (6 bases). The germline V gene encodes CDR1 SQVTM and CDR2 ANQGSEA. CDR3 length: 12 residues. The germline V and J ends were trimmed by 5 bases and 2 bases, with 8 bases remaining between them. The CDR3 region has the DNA TGCAGCGTTTTGCGGGACACAGATACGCAGTATTTT. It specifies CSVLRDTDTQYF.

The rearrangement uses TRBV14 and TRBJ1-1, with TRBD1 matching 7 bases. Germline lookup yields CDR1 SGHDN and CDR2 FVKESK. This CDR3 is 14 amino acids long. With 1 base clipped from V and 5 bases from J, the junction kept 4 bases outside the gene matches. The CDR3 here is CASSQVTGETEAFF. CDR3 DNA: TGTGCCAGCAGCCAAGTTACAGGGGAAACTGAAGCTTTCTTT.

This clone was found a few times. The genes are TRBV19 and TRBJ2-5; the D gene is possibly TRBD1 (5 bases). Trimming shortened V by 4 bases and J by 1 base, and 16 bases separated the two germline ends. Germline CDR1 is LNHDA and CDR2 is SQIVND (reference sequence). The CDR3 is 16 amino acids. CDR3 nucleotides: TGTGCCAGTAGTAGAGCCAGGGAAACAATCCAAGAGACCCAGTACTTC. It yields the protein CASSRARETIQETQYF. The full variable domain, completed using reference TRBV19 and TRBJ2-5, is DGGITQSPKYLFRKEGQNVTLSCEQNLNHDAMYWYRQDPGQGLRLIYYSQIVNDFQKGDIAEGYSVSREKKESFPLTVTSAQKNPTAFYLCASSRARETIQETQYFGPGTRLLVL.

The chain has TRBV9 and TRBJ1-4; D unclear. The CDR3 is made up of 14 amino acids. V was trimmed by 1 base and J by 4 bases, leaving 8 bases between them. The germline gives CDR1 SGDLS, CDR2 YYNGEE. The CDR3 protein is CASSVSPNNEKLFF. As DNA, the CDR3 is TGTGCCAGCAGCGTAAGCCCGAATAATGAAAAACTGTTTTTT.

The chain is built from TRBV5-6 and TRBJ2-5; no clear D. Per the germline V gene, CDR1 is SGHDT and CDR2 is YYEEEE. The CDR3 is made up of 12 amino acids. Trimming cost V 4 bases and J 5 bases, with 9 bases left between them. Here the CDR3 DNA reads TGTGCCAGCAGCCCATACCGGGAGACCCAGTACTTC. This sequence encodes CASSPYRETQYF.

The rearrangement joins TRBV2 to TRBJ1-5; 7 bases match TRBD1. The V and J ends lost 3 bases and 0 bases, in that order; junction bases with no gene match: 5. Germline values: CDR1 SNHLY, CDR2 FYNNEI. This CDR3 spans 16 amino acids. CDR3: CASSDSGQNSNQPQHF. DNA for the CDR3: TGTGCCAGCAGTGACTCGGGACAGAATAGCAATCAGCCCCAGCATTTT.

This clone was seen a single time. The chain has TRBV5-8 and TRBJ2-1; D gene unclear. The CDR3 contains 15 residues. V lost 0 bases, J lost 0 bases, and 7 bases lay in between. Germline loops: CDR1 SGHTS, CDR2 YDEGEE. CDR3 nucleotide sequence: TGTGCCAGCAGCTTGGACTCGAGCTCCTACAATGAGCAGTTCTTC. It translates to CASSLDSSSYNEQFF.

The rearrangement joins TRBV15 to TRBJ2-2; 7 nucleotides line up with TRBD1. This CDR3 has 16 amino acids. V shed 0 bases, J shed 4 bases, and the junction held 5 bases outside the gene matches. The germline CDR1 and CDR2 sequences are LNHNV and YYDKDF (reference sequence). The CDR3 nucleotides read TGTGCCACCAGCAGAGATCCGACAGGGAGCACCGGGGAGCTGTTTTTT. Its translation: CATSRDPTGSTGELFF.

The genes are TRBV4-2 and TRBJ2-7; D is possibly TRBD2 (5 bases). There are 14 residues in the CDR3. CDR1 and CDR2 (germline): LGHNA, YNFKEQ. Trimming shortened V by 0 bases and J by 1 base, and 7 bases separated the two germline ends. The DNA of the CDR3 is TGTGCCAGCAGCCAAGACGAGGGTTCCTACGAGCAGTACTTC. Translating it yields CASSQDEGSYEQYF.

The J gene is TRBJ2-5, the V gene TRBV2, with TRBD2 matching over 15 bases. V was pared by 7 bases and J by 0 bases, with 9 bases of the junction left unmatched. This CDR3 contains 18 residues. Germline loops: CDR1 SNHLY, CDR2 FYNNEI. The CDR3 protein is CASMIWRTSGRDQETQYF. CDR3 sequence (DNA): TGTGCCAGCATGATATGGAGGACTAGCGGGAGGGACCAAGAGACCCAGTACTTC.